These 21 T cell receptor beta chains share one sample of origin, sequenced in a study of siplizumab effects on memory and regulatory T cells. The method was immunoSEQ multiplex PCR; TCRdb's version includes in-frame clones alone and lacks a portion of them. This table has 100,000 or so clones, over 85% appearing once. The specimen was non-Treg CD4+ T cells sorted from blood. Receptors originate from a human donor in good health.

The CDR3 DNA reads TGTGCCAGCTCCGGCCTGGGTAGCGGGGGGGCCGGGGAGCTGTTTTTT. Translation gives CASSGLGSGGAGELFF. The chain carries TRBV11-2 and TRBJ2-2, with 11 bases fitting TRBD2. Germline lookup yields CDR1 SGHAT and CDR2 FQNNGV. V lost 8 bases to trimming and J lost 6 bases; unmatched junction nucleotides: 11. This CDR3 contains 16 residues.

In its sample, this clone was seen once. This chain links TRBV28 with TRBJ2-7; D gene uncertain. Germline V gene lookup returns CDR1 MDHEN and CDR2 SYDVKM. V was trimmed by 6 bases and J by 12 bases, leaving 18 bases between them. This CDR3 contains 12 residues. The CDR3 reads CASSLDTLALYF. The CDR3 DNA follows: TGTGCCAGCAGCCTAGACACCTTAGCTTTGTACTTC. Filled out from reference TRBV28 and TRBJ2-7, the complete variable domain reads DVKVTQSSRYLVKRTGEKVFLECVQDMDHENMFWYRQDPGLGLRLIYFSYDVKMKEKGDIPEGYSVSREKKERFSLILESASTNQTSMYLCASSLDTLALYFGPGTRLTVT.

The table lists this clone with a count of one. The chain carries TRBV7-9 and TRBJ2-3; 7 positions agree with TRBD2. CDR3 length equals 15 residues. Trimming cost V 4 bases and J 2 bases; bases outside gene matches: 6. Germline-derived CDR1 and CDR2 are SEHNR and FQNEAQ (reference sequence). CDR3 amino acids: CASSSRGVNTDTQYF. The CDR3 DNA is TGTGCCAGCAGCTCCCGGGGGGTCAACACAGATACGCAGTATTTT.

This chain joins TRBV6-6 and TRBJ1-6; D is ambiguous. CDR3 length: 14 residues. Between the trimmed V and J ends, which lost 8 bases and 10 bases, there was a span of 18 bases. Germline V lookup: CDR1 MNHNY, CDR2 SVGAGI (reference sequence). The DNA of the CDR3 is TGTGCCAGCGAGCGGGTGATGGGTGGCTCACCCCTCCACTTT. Translated: CASERVMGGSPLHF.

This clone was seen a handful of times. The chain recombines TRBV11-2 with TRBJ2-7; D gene unclear. The CDR3 runs to 13 residues. Trimming removed 2 bases at V and 3 bases at J, with 8 bases between. Germline V lookup: CDR1 SGHAT, CDR2 FQNNGV. This CDR3 reads CASSLNLHYEQYF. In nucleotides, the CDR3 is TGTGCCAGCAGCTTAAACCTCCACTACGAGCAGTACTTC.

This chain connects TRBV2 to TRBJ2-7, with TRBD1 matching 10 bases. Germline V lookup: CDR1 SNHLY, CDR2 FYNNEI. The CDR3 runs to 13 residues. V shed 5 bases and J 5 bases; nucleotides not matched to a gene: 3. CDR3 amino acids: CASSYDRGHEQYF. The CDR3 coding sequence is TGTGCCAGCAGTTATGACAGGGGGCACGAGCAGTACTTC.

The chain joins TRBV18 to TRBJ2-5, with D perhaps matching TRBD2 (6 bases). The CDR3 loop spans 14 amino acids. Germline V gene data show CDR1 as KGHSH and CDR2 as LQKENI. Trimming shortened V by 5 bases and J by 4 bases, and 14 bases separated the two germline ends. The CDR3: CASSSTLGGETQYF. The DNA for the CDR3 is TGTGCCAGCTCATCTACCCTGGGGGGAGAGACCCAGTACTTC.

The chain has TRBV7-9 and TRBJ2-3, with TRBD1 as a possible D gene (6 bases). The CDR3 contains 12 residues. Trimming removed 0 bases at V and 14 bases at J, with 12 bases between. Per germline, CDR1 SEHNR and CDR2 FQNEAQ (reference sequence). CDR3 sequence reads: CASSLAGTGPYF. CDR3 in DNA: TGTGCCAGCAGCTTAGCGGGAACAGGGCCGTATTTT.

The chain employs TRBV4-2 and TRBJ2-5; D perhaps matches TRBD1 (6 bases). Germline V gives CDR1 LGHNA, CDR2 YNFKEQ. Trimming shortened V by 1 base and J by 1 base, and 19 bases separated the two germline ends. The CDR3 is 18 amino acids. CDR3 bases: TGTGCCAGCAGCCAAGGGGGGCTGTCGACAATCTTCCAAGAGACCCAGTACTTC. Protein sequence: CASSQGGLSTIFQETQYF.

V gene TRBV5-1 combines with J gene TRBJ1-1; D gene unclear. Trimming took 1 base from V and 0 from J, leaving 7 bases between them. CDR3 length equals 14 residues. Germline assignment: CDR1 SGHRS and CDR2 YFSETQ. CDR3 residues: CASSLRTVNTEAFF. CDR3 nucleotides: TGCGCCAGCAGCTTGAGGACGGTGAACACTGAAGCTTTCTTT. Looking up the rest from reference TRBV5-1 and TRBJ1-1 gives the full variable domain: KAGVTQTPRYLIKTRGQQVTLSCSPISGHRSVSWYQQTPGQGLQFLFEYFSETQRNKGNFPGRFSGRQFSNSRSEMNVSTLELGDSALYLCASSLRTVNTEAFFGQGTRLTVV.

The rearrangement links TRBV29-1 to TRBJ1-1; the D gene is possibly TRBD1 (6 bases). The CDR3 extends over 11 amino acids. Germline-derived CDR1 and CDR2 are SQVTM and ANQGSEA. Trimming cost V 0 bases and J 8 bases, with 7 bases left between them. The CDR3 DNA sequence: TGCAGCGTTGAAGATAGGGGGGAAGCTTTCTTT. Translated: CSVEDRGEAFF.

This chain joins TRBV5-1 and TRBJ1-2, with 7 bases fitting TRBD1. V was clipped by 2 bases and J by 4 bases; unmatched bases: 17. Germline V gene sequence: CDR1 SGHRS, CDR2 YFSETQ. The CDR3 spans 18 residues. The DNA of the CDR3 is TGCGCCAGCAGCTTTTTCCGGGACAGAACTTCGCGGGGCTATGGCTACACCTTC. Residues: CASSFFRDRTSRGYGYTF.

The gene calls are TRBV6-6 and TRBJ1-2; maybe TRBD1 (6 bases). Germline CDR1 is MNHNY and CDR2 is SVGAGI (reference sequence). V gave up 2 bases and J gave up 8 bases, with 6 bases separating them. This CDR3 region has 11 residues. CDR3 nucleotides: TGTGCCAGCAGTTACGGGGGCGGCTACACCTTC. Translated, it gives CASSYGGGYTF.

This rearrangement joins TRBV7-3 to TRBJ1-6, with a tentative D call TRBD1 (5 bases). Germline V gene sequence: CDR1 SGHTA, CDR2 FQGTGA. The germline V and J ends were trimmed by 5 bases and 7 bases, with 15 bases remaining between them. The CDR3 runs 15 residues. The CDR3 sequence: CASSERGGSNSPLHF. The CDR3 DNA is TGTGCCAGCAGCGAAAGGGGAGGGTCCAATTCACCCCTCCACTTT.

A word on this clone: The sample has other DNA sequences that encode this CDR3 too. The genes are TRBV7-2 and TRBJ2-3; maybe TRBD1 (6 bases). V gave up 2 bases and J gave up 5 bases, with 8 bases separating them. Germline V gives CDR1 SGHTA, CDR2 FQGNSA. The length of the CDR3 is 13 residues. The CDR3 is CASSLRGGDTQYF. The CDR3 bases are TGTGCCAGCAGCTTACGAGGGGGAGATACGCAGTATTTT.

Turning to this clone: Other nucleotide sequences in the sample specify the same CDR3. This chain links TRBV15 with TRBJ1-5; D gene ambiguous. The CDR3 is 12 amino acids. The germline V and J ends were trimmed by 0 bases and 7 bases, with 4 bases remaining between them. The germline gives CDR1 LNHNV, CDR2 YYDKDF (reference sequence). CDR3 region: CATSRDSQPQHF. CDR3 bases: TGTGCCACCAGCAGAGATTCCCAGCCCCAGCATTTT.

The chain joins TRBV9 to TRBJ2-1; 9 bases agree with TRBD1. J lost 7 bases, V lost 3 bases, and 14 bases had no gene match. The CDR3 sequence is 17 residues long. The V gene's germline CDR1 is SGDLS and CDR2 YYNGEE. CDR3 residues: CASSALNRDRVRNEQFF. Here the CDR3 DNA reads TGTGCCAGCAGCGCTTTAAACCGGGACAGGGTTCGGAATGAGCAGTTCTTC.

The V gene is TRBV6-1, the J gene TRBJ1-5; 7 nucleotides match TRBD1. Germline V CDR1 and CDR2: MNHNS, SASEGT. The length of the CDR3 is 16 residues. V was pared by 0 bases and J by 9 bases, with 11 bases of the junction left unmatched. As DNA, the CDR3 is TGTGCCAGCAGTGAAGCGGTGGACAGGCTACGTCGGCCCCAGCATTTT. This sequence encodes CASSEAVDRLRRPQHF.

This chain uses TRBV7-8 with TRBJ1-1; 8 bases are a match to TRBD1. Per the germline V gene, CDR1 is SGHVS and CDR2 is FQNEAQ. The trim removed 2 bases at V and 8 bases at J, leaving 7 bases unmatched. This CDR3 has 14 amino acids. The CDR3 protein is CASSLTGGQAEAFF. The CDR3 region has the DNA TGTGCCAGCAGCTTAACCGGGGGACAGGCCGAAGCTTTCTTT. The whole variable domain, remainder taken from reference TRBV7-8 and TRBJ1-1, is GAGVSQSPRYKVAKRGQDVALRCDPISGHVSLFWYQQALGQGPEFLTYFQNEAQLDKSGLPSDRFFAERPEGSVSTLKIQRTQQEDSAVYLCASSLTGGQAEAFFGQGTRLTVV.

To note about this clone: The germline gene is not matched at one end of the junction; a read error may be the cause. The rearrangement links TRBV7-2 to TRBJ1-2, with 9 positions matching TRBD1. Germline CDR1 reads SGHTA; CDR2 reads FQGNSA. The CDR3 runs 15 residues. The DNA of the CDR3 is TGTGCCAGCAGTTTAGTGTCGGGACAGGGAGATGGCTACACCTTC. Protein product: CASSLVSGQGDGYTF.

The chain couples TRBV9 to TRBJ2-3, with TRBD2 matching over 13 bases. Germline CDR1 and CDR2: SGDLS and YYNGEE. V was clipped by 4 bases and J by 3 bases; unmatched bases: 11. This CDR3 has 18 residues. The CDR3 region is CASSPFWTSGGPTDTQYF. The CDR3 region has the DNA TGTGCCAGCAGCCCCTTCTGGACTAGCGGGGGCCCTACAGATACGCAGTATTTT. Full variable domain (missing parts from reference TRBV9 and TRBJ2-3): DSGVTQTPKHLITATGQRVTLRCSPRSGDLSVYWYQQSLDQGLQFLIQYYNGEERAKGNILERFSAQQFPDLHSELNLSSLELGDSALYFCASSPFWTSGGPTDTQYFGPGTRLTVL.